Listed here is a single TCR beta chain. Deep-level sequencing, detecting one cell in 200,000, covered ex vivo memory CD4+. The repertoire was sequenced with immunoSEQ multiplex PCR; TCRdb's copy has only in-frame clones and lacks some. The table records tens of thousands of clones, approximately 82% of them present only once. The data originate from a study of human CD4 T cells and Enterobacteriaceae. Germline V CDR1 and CDR2: MNHNY, SVGAGI (reference sequence). The CDR3 has 13 amino acids. V was shortened by 6 bases and J by 6 bases, with 12 bases between the two germline ends. Sorting took every CD4+ cell except CD45RA+CCR7+CD95- naive cells, reaching over 95% purity. CD4 and CD14 magnetic microbeads positively selected total CD4+ T cells and monocytes. CD8+, CD14+, CD16+, CD56+, CD19+ and CD25-bright cells were excluded before sorting.

Sequenced sample: memory CD4+ T cells from blood. The V gene is TRBV6-6, the J gene TRBJ1-5; TRBD1 might be the D (5 bases). The sequence was collected from a human donor in good health. The DNA of the CDR3 is TGTGCCAGCAGGACCCCTCAGGGTCAGCCCCAGCATTTT. Protein product: CASRTPQGQPQHF.